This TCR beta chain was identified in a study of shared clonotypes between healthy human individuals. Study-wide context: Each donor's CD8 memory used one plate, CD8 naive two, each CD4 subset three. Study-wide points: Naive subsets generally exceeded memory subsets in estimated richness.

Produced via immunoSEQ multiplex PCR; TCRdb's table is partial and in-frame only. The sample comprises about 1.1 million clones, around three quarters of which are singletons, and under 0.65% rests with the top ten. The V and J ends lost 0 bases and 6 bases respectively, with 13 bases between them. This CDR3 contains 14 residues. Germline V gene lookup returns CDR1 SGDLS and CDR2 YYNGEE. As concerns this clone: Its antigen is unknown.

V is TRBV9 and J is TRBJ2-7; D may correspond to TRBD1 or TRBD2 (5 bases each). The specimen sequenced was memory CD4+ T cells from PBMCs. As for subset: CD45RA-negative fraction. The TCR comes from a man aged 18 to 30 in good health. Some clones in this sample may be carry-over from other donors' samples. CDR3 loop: CASSVVRGDGEQYF. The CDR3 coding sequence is TGTGCCAGCAGCGTAGTTCGTGGGGACGGCGAGCAGTACTTC.